A single sample gave rise to the 29 T cell receptor beta chains below, sequenced in a study of blood T cell repertoires in COVID-19 (dated by TCRdb to about 2020). Library creation used the immunoSEQ multiplex PCR assay. Held by TCRdb, this immuneACCESS table contains in-frame sequences only and omits some clones. Under half of the omission traces to an unresolved V gene where checked; the cause of the rest is unknown. The sample has roughly 300,000 clones on record, approximately 85% of them singletons. The leading ten clones occupy roughly 14% of the sample. Specimen: peripheral blood. The receptors stem from a human donor in a cohort sampled during active COVID-19.

The chain's CDR3 is CASSLAENQPQHF. In DNA form, the CDR3 reads TGCGCCAGCAGCTTGGCGGAGAATCAGCCCCAGCATTTT. The rearrangement links TRBV5-1 to TRBJ1-5, with D unresolved. V gave up 0 bases and J gave up 4 bases, with 5 bases separating them. The CDR3 totals 13 residues. From germline, CDR1 is SGHRS and CDR2 YFSETQ. The full variable domain, its missing parts supplied by reference TRBV5-1 and TRBJ1-5, is KAGVTQTPRYLIKTRGQQVTLSCSPISGHRSVSWYQQTPGQGLQFLFEYFSETQRNKGNFPGRFSGRQFSNSRSEMNVSTLELGDSALYLCASSLAENQPQHFGDGTRLSIL.

This clone has only one observation. In nucleotides, the CDR3 is TGTGCCTGGAACCGGGACAGGGGATACGAGCAGTACTTC. Protein: CAWNRDRGYEQYF. This chain links TRBV30 with TRBJ2-7; 10 bases fit TRBD1. CDR3 length: 13 amino acids. V trimming: 4 bases; J trimming: 4 bases; junction bases outside the gene matches: 4. CDR1 is GTSNPN and CDR2 is SVGIG in the germline V gene (reference sequence).

The V call is TRBV19, the J call TRBJ2-1; 7 nucleotides line up with TRBD2. Per the germline V gene, CDR1 is LNHDA and CDR2 is SQIVND (reference sequence). This CDR3 is 15 amino acids long. V gave up 5 bases and J gave up 9 bases; unmatched junction bases: 13. CDR3 residues: CASSVRDYGGGEQFF. The CDR3 coding sequence is TGTGCCAGTAGTGTCCGGGACTACGGGGGTGGTGAGCAGTTCTTC.

The V call is TRBV9, the J call TRBJ2-7; 9 nucleotides line up with TRBD1. The germline CDR1 and CDR2 sequences are SGDLS and YYNGEE. Trimming removed 0 bases from V and 2 bases from J; junction bases left unmatched: 9. The CDR3 is made up of 17 amino acids. The CDR3 nucleotides are TGTGCCAGCAGCGTAGGCGGAGGACAGGGGTCTACCTACGAGCAGTACTTC. Its protein product is CASSVGGGQGSTYEQYF.

The CDR3 coding sequence is TGTGCCAGCAGCCTATCGAGGACTAGCCCTATAAGCACAGATACGCAGTATTTT. Residues: CASSLSRTSPISTDTQYF. J is TRBJ2-3 and V is TRBV7-2, with 8 bases aligning to TRBD2. V gave up 5 bases and J gave up 0 bases; unmatched junction bases: 13. The CDR3 has 18 residues. Germline V lookup: CDR1 SGHTA, CDR2 FQGNSA.

The chain joins TRBV9 to TRBJ1-2, with TRBD1 as a possible D gene (6 bases). Germline V gene sequence: CDR1 SGDLS, CDR2 YYNGEE. V lost 7 bases and J lost 6, with 16 bases in between. The CDR3 sequence is 13 residues long. In DNA, the CDR3 is TGTGCCAGCTCCCCCAGGGGAAGGGATGGCTACACCTTC. Amino acid sequence: CASSPRGRDGYTF.

The chain employs TRBV5-6 and TRBJ2-1, with 8 nucleotides matching TRBD2. The CDR3 runs 14 residues. Germline V gene data show CDR1 as SGHDT and CDR2 as YYEEEE. Trimming cost V 3 bases and J 6 bases; bases outside gene matches: 5. The CDR3 DNA reads as TGTGCCAGCAGCTCCCCTCGGGGGGGCAATGAGCAGTTCTTC. The encoded protein is CASSSPRGGNEQFF.

DNA of the CDR3: TGTGCCAGCAGCTTTCCAGGGACTAACTATGGCTACACCTTC. Amino acids: CASSFPGTNYGYTF. The chain couples TRBV5-6 to TRBJ1-2; possible D gene TRBD1, 5 bases. V shed 2 bases and J shed 0 bases, with 8 bases lying between them. The CDR3 spans 14 residues. Germline lookup yields CDR1 SGHDT and CDR2 YYEEEE. The variable domain in full, completed from reference TRBV5-6 and TRBJ1-2, reads DAGVTQSPTHLIKTRGQQVTLRCSPKSGHDTVSWYQQALGQGPQFIFQYYEEEERQRGNFPDRFSGHQFPNYSSELNVNALLLGDSALYLCASSFPGTNYGYTFGSGTRLTVV.

The chain links TRBV28 to TRBJ1-2; D is unclear. The CDR3 contains 14 residues. Germline V gene sequence: CDR1 MDHEN, CDR2 SYDVKM. V was trimmed by 6 bases and J by 4 bases, leaving 15 bases between them. CDR3 in amino acids: CASSPGSTAYGYTF. CDR3 in DNA: TGTGCCAGCAGCCCCGGTTCTACCGCCTATGGCTACACCTTC.

This clone appeared once. This sequence joins TRBV7-3 and TRBJ2-2; 8 bases fit TRBD2. V was clipped by 1 base and J by 5 bases; unmatched bases: 6. CDR1 and CDR2 (germline): SGHTA, FQGTGA. The CDR3 sequence is 16 residues long. CDR3 residues: CASSLNPAGVTGELFF. In DNA, the CDR3 is TGTGCCAGCAGCTTAAATCCAGCGGGAGTTACCGGGGAGCTGTTTTTT.

The CDR3 here is CASENRPGTQYF. CDR3 bases: TGTGCCAGCGAGAACAGGCCCGGGACCCAGTACTTC. The chain carries TRBV6-5 and TRBJ2-5; possible D gene TRBD1, 5 bases. Trimming took 8 bases from V and 7 from J, leaving 14 bases between them. Per the germline V gene, CDR1 is MNHEY and CDR2 is SVGAGI. This CDR3 spans 12 amino acids.

This chain connects TRBV7-2 to TRBJ2-5, with D possibly TRBD1 on 6 matching bases. This CDR3 is 19 amino acids long. V was shortened by 5 bases and J by 2 bases, with 27 bases between the two germline ends. CDR1 is SGHTA, CDR2 FQGNSA, per germline. In DNA, the CDR3 is TGTGCCAGCAGCCATTTGGGCCCGGGACACGGAATTCGACAAGAGACCCAGTACTTC. Encoded protein: CASSHLGPGHGIRQETQYF.

The CDR3 sequence is CASSPLQGNEKLFF. For the CDR3, the DNA is TGTGCCAGCAGCCCTTTACAGGGTAATGAAAAACTGTTTTTT. The chain has TRBV3-1 (or the pseudogene TRBV3-2) and TRBJ1-4, with a weak D call TRBD1 (6 bases). The V gene lost 4 bases and the J gene lost 4 bases, with 10 bases spanning the gap. Germline assignment: CDR1 LGHDT and CDR2 YNNKEL (reference sequence). The CDR3 length is 14 residues.

The chain has TRBV18 and TRBJ2-3; 12 bases fit TRBD2. The CDR3 contains 18 residues. Germline loops: CDR1 KGHSH, CDR2 LQKENI. V was pared by 0 bases and J by 6 bases, with 10 bases of the junction left unmatched. The CDR3 reads CASSPPGLAGPRGDTQYF. CDR3 nucleotide sequence: TGTGCCAGCTCACCACCCGGACTAGCGGGACCCCGTGGGGATACGCAGTATTTT.

The V and J genes are TRBV5-1 and TRBJ2-1; weak D call: TRBD1 (6 bases). The ends were cut back, 0 bases at V and 7 bases at J, with 14 bases in the middle. The CDR3 sequence is 15 residues long. In germline, CDR1 is SGHRS, CDR2 YFSETQ. The DNA for the CDR3 is TGCGCCAGCAGCTTGGTCCAAATTCAGGGGAATGAGCAGTTCTTC. Amino acids: CASSLVQIQGNEQFF. Combining the CDR3 with reference TRBV5-1 and TRBJ2-1 gives the whole variable domain KAGVTQTPRYLIKTRGQQVTLSCSPISGHRSVSWYQQTPGQGLQFLFEYFSETQRNKGNFPGRFSGRQFSNSRSEMNVSTLELGDSALYLCASSLVQIQGNEQFFGPGTRLTVL.

The J gene is TRBJ2-3, the V gene TRBV7-9; D is possibly TRBD2 (6 bases). V dropped 8 bases and J dropped 1 base, with 13 bases sitting between them. This CDR3 spans 14 amino acids. The germline CDR1 and CDR2 sequences are SEHNR and FQNEAQ (reference sequence). The CDR3, as DNA: TGTGCCAGCCGCACTAGCTCTGGCACAGATACGCAGTATTTT. Its translation: CASRTSSGTDTQYF.

The CDR3, as DNA: TGTGCCAGCAGACCCCCCGGGGAAAACACTGAAGCTTTCTTT. Translation: CASRPPGENTEAFF. This chain links TRBV5-4 with TRBJ1-1, with D unresolved. The CDR3 has 14 amino acids. With 5 bases removed from V and 2 bases from J, the gap between germline ends came to 13 bases. Germline V gene data show CDR1 as SGHNT and CDR2 as YYREEE (reference sequence).

CDR3 DNA sequence: TGCGCCAGCAGCTTGTCAAACAGGGGACGAGAGCAGTTCTTC. It is translated as CASSLSNRGREQFF. The genes are TRBV5-1 and TRBJ2-1; TRBD1 matches 7 bases. CDR1 and CDR2 from the germline V gene are SGHRS and YFSETQ. The trim removed 1 base at V and 10 bases at J, leaving 8 bases unmatched. The CDR3 totals 14 residues.

The chain carries TRBV27 and TRBJ1-6, with TRBD1 identical over 8 bases. V shed 3 bases, J shed 9 bases, and the junction held 7 bases outside the gene matches. The germline V gene encodes CDR1 MNHEY and CDR2 SMNVEV (reference sequence). This CDR3 contains 15 residues. In DNA form, the CDR3 reads TGTGCCAGCAGTTTCTACCAGGGGGCGAGTTCACCCCTCCACTTT. Translating gives CASSFYQGASSPLHF.

In its sample, this clone was seen once. The chain couples TRBV5-5 to TRBJ1-5, with 9 bases fitting TRBD1. The V segment lost 3 bases and the J segment 6 bases; nucleotides outside the gene matches: 10. The CDR3 has 16 amino acids. CDR1 and CDR2 from the germline V gene are SGHKS and YYEKEE (reference sequence). The CDR3 here is CASSSQGGTGIQPQHF. The DNA for the CDR3 is TGTGCCAGCAGCTCCCAAGGCGGGACAGGGATTCAGCCCCAGCATTTT.

V and J are TRBV2 and TRBJ2-1; D is undetermined. The germline V and J ends were trimmed by 8 bases and 6 bases, with 17 bases remaining between them. The V gene's germline CDR1 is SNHLY and CDR2 FYNNEI. This CDR3 has 14 amino acids. CDR3 in amino acids: CASVRGDPLNEQFF. CDR3 coding DNA: TGTGCCAGCGTCAGAGGAGACCCACTCAATGAGCAGTTCTTC.

V usage is TRBV12-3 or TRBV12-4 and J usage is TRBJ1-2, with D possibly matching TRBD1 (5 bases). The V end lost 0 bases, the J end lost 8 bases, and 10 bases lay between the germline ends. The CDR3 has 13 residues. The CDR3 coding sequence is TGTGCCAGCAGTTTAGCAGGGGTTGGCGGCTACACCTTC. Protein: CASSLAGVGGYTF.

This chain's CDR3 is CASSTPGTGGYEQFF. Written as DNA, the CDR3 is TGCGCCAGCAGCACGCCTGGGACAGGGGGATATGAGCAGTTCTTC. V usage is TRBV5-1 and J usage is TRBJ2-1, with 11 bases identical to TRBD1. The CDR3 totals 15 residues. J gave up 8 bases and V 4 bases, and 8 bases lay outside the gene matches. Germline V gene data show CDR1 as SGHRS and CDR2 as YFSETQ. The entire variable domain, with the rest obtained from reference TRBV5-1 and TRBJ2-1, is as follows: KAGVTQTPRYLIKTRGQQVTLSCSPISGHRSVSWYQQTPGQGLQFLFEYFSETQRNKGNFPGRFSGRQFSNSRSEMNVSTLELGDSALYLCASSTPGTGGYEQFFGPGTRLTVL.

The gene calls are TRBV3-1 (or the pseudogene TRBV3-2) and TRBJ1-1; a weak D match, TRBD1 (5 bases). The V gene's germline CDR1 is LGHDT and CDR2 YNNKEL (reference sequence). The V gene lost 2 bases and the J gene lost 1 base, with 8 bases spanning the gap. CDR3 length: 14 amino acids. The CDR3 loop is CASSQYGGNTEAFF. CDR3 coding DNA: TGTGCCAGCAGCCAATACGGGGGGAACACTGAAGCTTTCTTT.

The genes are TRBV5-4 and TRBJ2-7, with TRBD2 matching over 10 bases. The CDR3 covers 14 residues. Looked up from germline, CDR1 is SGHNT and CDR2 is YYREEE (reference sequence). The ends lost 2 bases at V and 4 bases at J; junction bases unmatched: 3. This CDR3 reads CASSLAGGHYEQYF. The CDR3 nucleotides are TGTGCCAGCAGCTTAGCGGGAGGGCATTACGAGCAGTACTTC.

The chain carries TRBV27 and TRBJ1-2, with D maybe TRBD1 (5 bases). Germline CDR1 reads MNHEY; CDR2 reads SMNVEV (reference sequence). The CDR3 runs to 13 residues. Trimming left V 7 bases short and J 3 bases short, with 12 bases between. In DNA, the CDR3 is TGTGCCAGCAAGCCAGGGCCTTACTATGGCTACACCTTC. Amino acid sequence: CASKPGPYYGYTF.

The V and J genes are TRBV7-2 and TRBJ2-5; D may be TRBD1 (5 bases). CDR1 is SGHTA and CDR2 is FQGNSA in the germline V gene. The CDR3 consists of 14 residues. V gave up 5 bases and J gave up 4 bases, with 14 bases separating them. The CDR3: CASSRPGFGETQYF. CDR3 DNA: TGTGCCAGCAGCCGCCCAGGGTTCGGAGAGACCCAGTACTTC.

The J gene is TRBJ2-7, the V gene TRBV6-5; 8 positions agree with TRBD1. The CDR3 loop spans 14 amino acids. Trimming at V came to 8 bases and at J to 4 bases, leaving 10 bases not matched to a gene. In germline, CDR1 is MNHEY, CDR2 SVGAGI. CDR3 protein: CASEPTRQGYEQYF. In DNA form, the CDR3 reads TGTGCCAGCGAACCTACCCGACAGGGGTACGAGCAGTACTTC.

The rearrangement joins TRBV2 to TRBJ1-3; D is unclear. The CDR3 spans 15 residues. Germline V CDR1 and CDR2: SNHLY, FYNNEI. Trimming left V 8 bases short and J 0 bases short, with 14 bases between. CDR3 region: CASREAFYSGNTIYF. The CDR3 nucleotides are TGTGCCAGCCGGGAGGCCTTTTACTCTGGAAACACCATATATTTT. Variable domain in full (rest from reference TRBV2 and TRBJ1-3): EPEVTQTPSHQVTQMGQEVILRCVPISNHLYFYWYRQILGQKVEFLVSFYNNEISEKSEIFDDQFSVERPDGSNFTLKIRSTKLEDSAMYFCASREAFYSGNTIYFGEGSWLTVV.